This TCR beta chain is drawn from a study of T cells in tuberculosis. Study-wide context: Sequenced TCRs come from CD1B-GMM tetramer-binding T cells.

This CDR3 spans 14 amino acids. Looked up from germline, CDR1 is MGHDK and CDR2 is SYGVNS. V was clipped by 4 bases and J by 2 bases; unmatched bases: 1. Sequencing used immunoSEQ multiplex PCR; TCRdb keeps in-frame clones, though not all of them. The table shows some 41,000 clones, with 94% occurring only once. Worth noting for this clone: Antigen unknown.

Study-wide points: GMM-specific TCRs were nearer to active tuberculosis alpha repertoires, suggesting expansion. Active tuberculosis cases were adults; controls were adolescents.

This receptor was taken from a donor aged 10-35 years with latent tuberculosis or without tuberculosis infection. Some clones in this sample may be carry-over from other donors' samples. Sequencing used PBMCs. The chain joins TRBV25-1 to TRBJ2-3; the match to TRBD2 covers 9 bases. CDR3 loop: CASSGLADTDTQYF. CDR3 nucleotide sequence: TGTGCCAGCAGTGGACTAGCGGACACAGATACGCAGTATTTT.